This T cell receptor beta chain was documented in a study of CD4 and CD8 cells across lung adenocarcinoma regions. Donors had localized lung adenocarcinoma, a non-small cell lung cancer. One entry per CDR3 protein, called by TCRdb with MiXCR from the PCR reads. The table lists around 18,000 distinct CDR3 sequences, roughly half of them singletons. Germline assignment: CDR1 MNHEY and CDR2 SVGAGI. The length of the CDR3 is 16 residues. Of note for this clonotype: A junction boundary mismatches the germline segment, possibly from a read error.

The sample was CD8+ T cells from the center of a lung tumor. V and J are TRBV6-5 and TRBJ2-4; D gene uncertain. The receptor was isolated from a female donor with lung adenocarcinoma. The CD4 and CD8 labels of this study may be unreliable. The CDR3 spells CACCFSSLRAKDMQYF. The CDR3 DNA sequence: TGTGCGTGCTGCTTCTCGAGCCTGAGAGCCAAAGACATGCAGTACTTC.